What follows is one T cell receptor (beta chain) and its context. Its antigen is still unknown. The data derive from a study of T cells in narcolepsy. Study-wide context: Enrolled donors included narcolepsy type 1 or type 2 patients and healthy controls. Study results and limitations: Healthy controls reportedly lacked the autoreactive clonotypes serially found in patients' blood. Autoreactive HCRT-specific and TRIB2-specific clonotypes were marked in same-patient CSF-versus-blood CD4+ comparisons.

Sequenced by immunoSEQ multiplex PCR; TCRdb stores in-frame clones only, minus some. The repertoire holds 10,000 or so clones, with roughly 77% as singletons. The CDR3 consists of 14 residues. With 6 bases removed from V and 6 bases from J, the gap between germline ends came to 17 bases. Germline V gene data show CDR1 as SNHLY and CDR2 as FYNNEI. The receptor comes from a human donor with narcolepsy. The chain has TRBV2 and TRBJ1-1; possible D gene TRBD1, 5 bases. The sequenced sample was CD45RA- memory CD8+ T cells from PBMCs. CDR3 sequence reads: CASSPTSGYPEAFF. In DNA form, the CDR3 reads TGTGCCAGCAGCCCTACCTCAGGGTACCCTGAAGCTTTCTTT.